This TCR beta chain was recorded in a study of regulatory T cells in long-lasting Graves disease. About the research overall: For a period under 3 months, newly diagnosed Graves' patients had taken antithyroid drugs.

Study-level points and caveats: Persistent-disease Graves' patients showed less TCR diversity than new cases. Study of thyroid tissue was not done, with only peripheral blood studied.

Time point indicated: newly diagnosed GD, antithyroid drugs for less than 3 months. Making the TCR library involved RNA that had been extracted from PBMCs. Germline CDR1 is KGHSH and CDR2 is LQKENI. This CDR3 is 15 amino acids long. V dropped 8 bases and J dropped 5 bases, with 20 bases sitting between them. About this clonotype itself: The antigen is not known.

Arm-PCR with iRepertoire HTBI primers amplified the CDR3 regions for these TCR beta libraries. TCRdb itself ran the multiplex PCR reads through MiXCR, one entry per CDR3 protein. Of about 320,000 distinct CDR3 sequences in the sample, about 20% were seen once. The clonotype was recovered from a female donor with Graves disease. This chain joins TRBV18 and TRBJ2-3; a weak D match, TRBD2 (5 bases). The material sequenced was peripheral blood mononuclear cells (PBMCs), taken at new diagnosis, from a patient treated with antithyroid drugs. CDR3 amino acids: CASPSGLNAGDTQYF. DNA of the CDR3: TGTGCCAGCCCCAGCGGCCTTAACGCCGGAGATACGCAGTATTTT.